The 9 T cell receptor beta chains reported below all come from one sample, sequenced in a study of shared T cell receptors in the human thymus. Profiled with immunoSEQ multiplex PCR; TCRdb holds only in-frame clones, not every one. The sample has about 660,000 clones, 85% to 90% seen once. The sample also formed part of further work on human thymus T cells.

Material for sequencing was thymocytes. The receptors shown here come from a boy in the first two years of life with a congenital heart defect.

In this sample, this clone turned up a few times. V and J are TRBV10-3 and TRBJ1-5; D is undetermined. The germline gives CDR1 ENHRY, CDR2 SYGVKD. CDR3 size: 13 residues. The V gene lost 4 bases and the J gene lost 9 bases, with 13 bases spanning the gap. In DNA form, the CDR3 reads TGTGCCATCAGTGGGAGCACCCTAGGGCCCCAGCATTTT. Residues: CAISGSTLGPQHF.

The count of this clone is one. This chain connects TRBV30 to TRBJ2-7; 7 nucleotides align to TRBD2. The CDR3 loop spans 15 amino acids. Unmatched junction bases numbered 14, after V lost 2 bases and J lost 7 bases. The germline CDR1 and CDR2 sequences are GTSNPN and SVGIG (reference sequence). CDR3 protein: CAWSLRRERVGEQYF. The CDR3 DNA sequence: TGTGCCTGGAGTCTGCGGCGGGAGAGGGTGGGGGAGCAGTACTTC.

This clone came up a few times. The chain links TRBV5-6 to TRBJ1-3, with D perhaps matching TRBD1 (5 bases). CDR1 is SGHDT, CDR2 YYEEEE, per germline. This CDR3 contains 12 residues. Trimming shortened V by 0 bases and J by 9 bases, and 7 bases separated the two germline ends. This CDR3 is CASSLAQGTIYF. DNA for the CDR3: TGTGCCAGCAGCTTGGCCCAGGGCACCATATATTTT.

This clone appeared a few times. The chain links TRBV15 to TRBJ1-2; 7 positions match TRBD1. The ends lost 4 bases at V and 3 bases at J; junction bases unmatched: 5. Germline V lookup: CDR1 LNHNV, CDR2 YYDKDF (reference sequence). The length of the CDR3 is 14 residues. This CDR3 is CATSTTGLDYGYTF. The CDR3 DNA is TGTGCCACCAGCACGACAGGGTTAGACTATGGCTACACCTTC.

The gene calls are TRBV4-1 and TRBJ2-1; TRBD2 matches at 10 bases. Germline V gene lookup returns CDR1 MGHRA and CDR2 YSYEKL. V lost 1 base and J lost 9; bases outside the gene matches: 9. This CDR3 contains 16 residues. CDR3 DNA sequence: TGCGCCAGCAGCCAAGTAGGAAGCGGGAGGGAGGGTGAGCAGTTCTTC. Protein sequence: CASSQVGSGREGEQFF.

This clone was seen only a few times. The rearrangement uses TRBV19 and TRBJ1-4; TRBD1 aligns across 8 bases. Germline V gene lookup returns CDR1 LNHDA and CDR2 SQIVND (reference sequence). The CDR3 covers 15 residues. The V and J ends lost 5 bases and 8 bases, in that order; junction bases with no gene match: 10. The CDR3: CASSYPGQGAEKLFF. CDR3 in DNA: TGTGCCAGTAGTTACCCTGGGCAGGGGGCGGAAAAACTGTTTTTT.

The chain uses TRBV19 and TRBJ2-1; 13 nucleotides match TRBD2. Trimming took 4 bases from V and 2 from J; bases not matched to a gene: 5. From germline, CDR1 is LNHDA and CDR2 SQIVND (reference sequence). The CDR3 contains 17 residues. CDR3 nucleotide sequence: TGTGCCAGTAGTACCCGGGGGACTAGCGGGACCTACAATGAGCAGTTCTTC. It codes for CASSTRGTSGTYNEQFF. Complete variable domain (other parts from reference TRBV19 and TRBJ2-1): DGGITQSPKYLFRKEGQNVTLSCEQNLNHDAMYWYRQDPGQGLRLIYYSQIVNDFQKGDIAEGYSVSREKKESFPLTVTSAQKNPTAFYLCASSTRGTSGTYNEQFFGPGTRLTVL.

The V call is TRBV14, the J call TRBJ2-7, with 9 bases fitting TRBD2. Germline CDR1 reads SGHDN; CDR2 reads FVKESK. The CDR3 length is 15 residues. Germline trimming cut 3 bases from V and 6 bases from J; bases unmatched to any gene: 9. The CDR3 here is CASSHYQREAVEQYF. CDR3 DNA sequence: TGTGCCAGCAGCCACTACCAGCGGGAGGCGGTCGAGCAGTACTTC.

This clone was observed once. The rearrangement joins TRBV5-1 to TRBJ1-2; D might be TRBD1 (5 bases). The CDR3 covers 16 residues. Germline V gene lookup returns CDR1 SGHRS and CDR2 YFSETQ. Trimming cost V 0 bases and J 1 base, with 13 bases left between them. The CDR3 reads CASSLARQSGNYGYTF. CDR3 sequence (DNA): TGCGCCAGCAGCTTGGCCCGACAGAGTGGTAACTATGGCTACACCTTC. The full variable domain, with the rest looked up from reference TRBV5-1 and TRBJ1-2, is KAGVTQTPRYLIKTRGQQVTLSCSPISGHRSVSWYQQTPGQGLQFLFEYFSETQRNKGNFPGRFSGRQFSNSRSEMNVSTLELGDSALYLCASSLARQSGNYGYTFGSGTRLTVV.